This T cell receptor beta chain derives from a study of blood T cell repertoires in COVID-19. Study-wide context: PBMCs, B-cell-depleted T cells, or T cells were the source of the cDNA or gDNA that made up the material.

Per the study methods: Amplifying reference gene primers gave estimates of nucleated cell counts. The protocol was immunoSEQ multiplex PCR, while the TCRdb copy is restricted to in-frame clones and leaves out a portion. From that table come the V and J calls and clone size; the DNA was used to work out D and trimming. The sample has about 240,000 clones; about 81% are singletons. CDR1 GTSNPN and CDR2 SVGIG come from the germline V gene (reference sequence). The junction had 8 bases not matched to a gene; V was cut back by 7 bases and J by 3 bases. This CDR3 comprises 14 residues. The receptor's source is a woman in her sixties or seventies with active or convalescent COVID-19. V usage is TRBV30 and J usage is TRBJ1-4, with 7 nucleotides matching TRBD1. The source material was peripheral blood. In nucleotides, the CDR3 is TGTGCCTCTAACCGACAGGGATCTAATGAAAAACTGTTTTTT. Translated, it gives CASNRQGSNEKLFF.